This T cell receptor (beta chain) was sequenced in a study of CD8 T cells in Susac syndrome. Findings and caveats of the study: The study conceded that its TCR sequencing and HLA analysis involved relatively few individuals.

The sequenced target, TCR beta, came from blood CD8+ and CD4+ T cells. Negative isolation was applied to CD8+ and CD4+ T cells, and FACS enrichment was applied to TEMRA cells. Turning to this clonotype: The antigen remains unidentified.

Germline CDR1 is SQVTM and CDR2 is ANQGSEA. The CDR3 totals 12 residues. The V gene lost 4 bases and the J gene lost 4 bases, with 8 bases spanning the gap. cDNA came from around 0.5 to 1 ug RNA primed by random hexamers. An immunoSEQ multiplex PCR amplified TCR beta CDR3 over 54 Vbeta and 13 Jbeta. MiXCR was run by TCRdb on the immunoSEQ multiplex PCR reads, yielding one entry per CDR3 protein. The top ten clones hold 0.075% to 0.1% of a sample with around 99,000 distinct CDR3 sequences, approximately 96% of them seen once. The chain recombines TRBV29-1 with TRBJ2-1; unclear D gene. This clonotype was sampled from a human donor in good health. Sequenced material: CD4+ T cells from PBMCs. CDR3 sequence reads: CSVGLGYNEQFF. In DNA form, the CDR3 reads TGCAGCGTTGGTTTGGGGTACAATGAGCAGTTCTTC.